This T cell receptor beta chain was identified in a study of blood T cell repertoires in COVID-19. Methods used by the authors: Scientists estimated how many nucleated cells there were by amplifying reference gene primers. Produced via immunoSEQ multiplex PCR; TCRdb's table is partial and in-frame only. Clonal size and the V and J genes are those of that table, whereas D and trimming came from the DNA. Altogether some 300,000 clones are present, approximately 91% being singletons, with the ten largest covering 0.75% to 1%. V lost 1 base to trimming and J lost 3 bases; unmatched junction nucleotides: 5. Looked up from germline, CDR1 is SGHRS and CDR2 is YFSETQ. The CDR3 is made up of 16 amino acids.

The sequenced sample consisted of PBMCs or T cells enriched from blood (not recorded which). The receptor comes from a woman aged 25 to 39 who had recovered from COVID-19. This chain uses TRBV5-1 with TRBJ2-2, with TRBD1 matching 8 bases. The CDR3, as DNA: TGCGCCAGCAGCTTGCAGGGGGCTTGGCACACCGGGGAGCTGTTTTTT. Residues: CASSLQGAWHTGELFF.